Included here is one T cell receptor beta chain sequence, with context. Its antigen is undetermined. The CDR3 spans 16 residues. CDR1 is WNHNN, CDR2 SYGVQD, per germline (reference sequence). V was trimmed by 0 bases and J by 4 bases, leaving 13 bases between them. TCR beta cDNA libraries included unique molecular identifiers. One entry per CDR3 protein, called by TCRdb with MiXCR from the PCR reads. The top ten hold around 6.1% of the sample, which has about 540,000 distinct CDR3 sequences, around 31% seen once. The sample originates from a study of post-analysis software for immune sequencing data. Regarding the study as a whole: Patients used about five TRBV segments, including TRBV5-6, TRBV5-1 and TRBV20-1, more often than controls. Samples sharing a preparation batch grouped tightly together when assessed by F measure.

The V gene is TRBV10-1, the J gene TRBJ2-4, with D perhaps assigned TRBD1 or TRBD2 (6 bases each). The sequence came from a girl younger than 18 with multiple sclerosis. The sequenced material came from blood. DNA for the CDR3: TGCGCCAGCAGTGAGTCGACGTCGGGGGCGAAAAACATTCAGTACTTC. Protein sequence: CASSESTSGAKNIQYF.